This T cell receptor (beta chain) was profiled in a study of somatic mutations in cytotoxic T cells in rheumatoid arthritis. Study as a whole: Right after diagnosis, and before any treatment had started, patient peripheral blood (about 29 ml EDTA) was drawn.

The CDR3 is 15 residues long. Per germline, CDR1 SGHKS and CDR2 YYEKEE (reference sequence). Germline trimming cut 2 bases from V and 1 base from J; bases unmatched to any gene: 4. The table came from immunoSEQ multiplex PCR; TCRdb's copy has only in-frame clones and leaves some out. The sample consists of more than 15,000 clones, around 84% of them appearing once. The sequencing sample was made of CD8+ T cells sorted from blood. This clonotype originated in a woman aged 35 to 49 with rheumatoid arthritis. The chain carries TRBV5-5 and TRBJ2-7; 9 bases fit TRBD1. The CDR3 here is CASSFLDRGSYEQYF. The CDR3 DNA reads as TGTGCCAGCAGCTTTCTGGACAGGGGATCCTACGAGCAGTACTTC.